This TCR beta chain was identified in a study of blood T cell repertoires in COVID-19. Study-level information: The United States, Italy and Spain supplied acute and convalescent COVID-19 samples. From T cells, B-cell-depleted T cells, or PBMCs came the material, which was cDNA or gDNA.

Under the authors' procedure: Estimated nucleated cell counts came from reference gene primer amplification. Some clones are missing from TCRdb's copy, which holds only in-frame ones; the method was immunoSEQ multiplex PCR. The V and J calls and clone size come from that table; D and trimming were worked out from the DNA. Of approximately 60,000 clones listed, around 85% are singletons. The CDR3 has 18 amino acids. Trimming took off 2 bases at V and 3 bases at J, with 19 bases between the two ends. The germline V gene encodes CDR1 MGHRA and CDR2 YSYEKL. The sequenced sample consisted of peripheral blood. V gene TRBV4-1 combines with J gene TRBJ1-4; D remains ambiguous. The source is a man in his 60s with acute or convalescent COVID-19. The CDR3, as DNA: TGCGCCAGCAGCCAACAGACGGGAATTGGATGGGCTAATGAAAAACTGTTTTTT. This sequence encodes CASSQQTGIGWANEKLFF.